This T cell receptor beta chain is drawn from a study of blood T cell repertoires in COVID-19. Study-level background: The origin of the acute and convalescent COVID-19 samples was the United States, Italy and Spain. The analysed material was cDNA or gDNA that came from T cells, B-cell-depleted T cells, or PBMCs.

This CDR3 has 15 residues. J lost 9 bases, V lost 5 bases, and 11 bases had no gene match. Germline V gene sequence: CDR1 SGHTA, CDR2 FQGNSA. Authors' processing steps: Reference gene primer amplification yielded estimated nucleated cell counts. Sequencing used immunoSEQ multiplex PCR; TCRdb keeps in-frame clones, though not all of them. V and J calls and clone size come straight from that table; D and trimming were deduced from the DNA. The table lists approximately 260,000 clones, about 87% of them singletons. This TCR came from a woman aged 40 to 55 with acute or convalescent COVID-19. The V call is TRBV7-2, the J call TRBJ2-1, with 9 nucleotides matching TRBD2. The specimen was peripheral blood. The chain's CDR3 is CASSRTGTSSIEQFF. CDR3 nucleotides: TGTGCCAGCAGCCGTACCGGGACTAGCAGTATTGAGCAGTTCTTC.